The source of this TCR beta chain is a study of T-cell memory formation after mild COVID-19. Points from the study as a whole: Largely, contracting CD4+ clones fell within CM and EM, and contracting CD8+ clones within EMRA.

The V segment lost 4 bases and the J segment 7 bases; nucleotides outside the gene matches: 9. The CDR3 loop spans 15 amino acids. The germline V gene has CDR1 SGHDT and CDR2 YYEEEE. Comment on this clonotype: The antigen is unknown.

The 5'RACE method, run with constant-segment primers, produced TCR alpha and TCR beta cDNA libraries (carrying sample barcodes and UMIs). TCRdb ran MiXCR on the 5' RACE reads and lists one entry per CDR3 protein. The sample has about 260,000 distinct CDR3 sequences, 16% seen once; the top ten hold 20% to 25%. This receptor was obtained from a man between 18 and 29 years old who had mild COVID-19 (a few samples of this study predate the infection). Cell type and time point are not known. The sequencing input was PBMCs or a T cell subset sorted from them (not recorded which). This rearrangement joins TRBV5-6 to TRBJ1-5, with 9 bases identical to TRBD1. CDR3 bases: TGTGCCAGCAGCACCGGGACAGGGTTCGGGCAGCCCCAGCATTTT. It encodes CASSTGTGFGQPQHF.